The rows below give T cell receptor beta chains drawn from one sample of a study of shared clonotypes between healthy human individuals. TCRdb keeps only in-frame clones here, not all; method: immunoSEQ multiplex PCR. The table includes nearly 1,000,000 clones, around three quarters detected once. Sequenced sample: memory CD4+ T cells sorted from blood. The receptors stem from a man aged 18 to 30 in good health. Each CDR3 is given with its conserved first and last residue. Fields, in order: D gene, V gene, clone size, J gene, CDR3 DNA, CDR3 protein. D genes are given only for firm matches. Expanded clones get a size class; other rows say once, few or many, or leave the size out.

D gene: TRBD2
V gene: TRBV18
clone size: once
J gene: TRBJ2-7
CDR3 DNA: TGTGCCAGCTCGTCCACCCCGGGACTAGCGGGGTCCTACGAGCAGTACTTC
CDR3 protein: CASSSTPGLAGSYEQYF

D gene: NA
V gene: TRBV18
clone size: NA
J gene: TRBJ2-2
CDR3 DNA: TGTGCCAGCTCCCCCTTGTCCGGGGAGCTGTTTTTT
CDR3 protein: CASSPLSGELFF

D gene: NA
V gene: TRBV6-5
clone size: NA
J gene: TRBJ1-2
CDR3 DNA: TGTGCCAGCAGTAATACAGGGTTCTATGGCTACACCTTC
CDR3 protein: CASSNTGFYGYTF

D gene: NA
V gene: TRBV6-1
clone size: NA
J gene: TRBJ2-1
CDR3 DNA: TGTGCCAGCAGTGAGCCAGGGGCTGAGCAGTTCTTC
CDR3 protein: CASSEPGAEQFF

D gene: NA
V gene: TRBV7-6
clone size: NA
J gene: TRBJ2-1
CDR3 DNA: TGTGCCAGCAGCCAGAGACGTTTAGGAGGGGATGAGCAGTTCTTC
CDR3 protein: CASSQRRLGGDEQFF

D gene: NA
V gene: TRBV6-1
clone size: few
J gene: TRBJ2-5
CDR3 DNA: TGTGCCAGCAGTGAAGATATCCACCAAGAGACCCAGTACTTC
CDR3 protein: CASSEDIHQETQYF

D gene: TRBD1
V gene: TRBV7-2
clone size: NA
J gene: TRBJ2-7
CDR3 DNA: TGTGCCACCAGCCCCCTTCTGGACAGGGCGGGAGAGCAGTACTTC
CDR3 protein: CATSPLLDRAGEQYF

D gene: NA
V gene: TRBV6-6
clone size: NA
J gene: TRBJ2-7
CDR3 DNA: TGTGCCAGCAGTTCCCCGGGAAGACACGAGCAGTACTTC
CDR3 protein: CASSSPGRHEQYF

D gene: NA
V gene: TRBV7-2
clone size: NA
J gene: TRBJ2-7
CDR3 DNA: TGTGCCAGCAGCCGAAACAGGGACGAGCAGTACTTC
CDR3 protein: CASSRNRDEQYF

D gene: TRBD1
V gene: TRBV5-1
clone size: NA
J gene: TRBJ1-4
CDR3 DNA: TGCGCCAGCAGCCCGACAGGGACTAATGAAAAACTGTTTTTT
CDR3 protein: CASSPTGTNEKLFF

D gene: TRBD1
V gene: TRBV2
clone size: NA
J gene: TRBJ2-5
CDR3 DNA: TGTGCCAGCAGTTGGACAGGATTAGGCGAGACCCAGTACTTC
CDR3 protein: CASSWTGLGETQYF

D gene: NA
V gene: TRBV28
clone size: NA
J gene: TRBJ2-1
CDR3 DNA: TGTGCCAGCAGTTTATTTTCCAAAACCTCCTACAATGAGCAGTTCTTC
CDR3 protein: CASSLFSKTSYNEQFF

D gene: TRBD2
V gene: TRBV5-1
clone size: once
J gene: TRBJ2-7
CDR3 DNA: TGCGCCAGCAGCCTCGGGACTAGCGGGGGGAGCCGGGACTTC
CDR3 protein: CASSLGTSGGSRDF

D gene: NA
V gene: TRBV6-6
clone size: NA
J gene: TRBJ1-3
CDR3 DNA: TGTGCCAGCAGCGGACAGTCCTCTGGAAACACCATATATTTT
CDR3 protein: CASSGQSSGNTIYF

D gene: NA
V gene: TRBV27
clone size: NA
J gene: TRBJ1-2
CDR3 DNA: TGTGCCAGCAGTTTATTCCCAACGGTAGACCTCGAAGGCTACACCTTC
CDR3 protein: CASSLFPTVDLEGYTF

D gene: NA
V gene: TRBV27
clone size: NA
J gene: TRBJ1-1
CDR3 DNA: TGTGCCAGCAGTCGCACAATACCGGAAGTTGGAGCTTTCTTT
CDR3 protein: CASSRTIPEVGAFF

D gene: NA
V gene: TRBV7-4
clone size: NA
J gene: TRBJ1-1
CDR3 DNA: TGTGCCAGCAGCCCGGTGGCCACTCAGACCCCTTCGAACACTGAAGCTTTCTTT
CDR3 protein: CASSPVATQTPSNTEAFF